This record covers a single TCR beta chain. Antigen: not known. The sample belongs to a study of cytomegalovirus exposure and HLA in healthy donors. Study outcomes and limitations: A classifier reportedly called cytomegalovirus status with high sensitivity and specificity.

CDR1 and CDR2 (germline): SGHDT, YYEEEE. This CDR3 comprises 16 residues. Trimming removed 3 bases at V and 0 bases at J, with 15 bases between. The PCR made use of 60 Vbeta and 13 Jbeta primers. Only in-frame clones appear in the TCRdb table, and some are missing; sequencing was by immunoSEQ multiplex PCR. The sample lists roughly 250,000 clones; about four fifths were seen once. Sequencing was carried out using PBMCs. The origin of this receptor is a girl aged 2 to 9 in good health and CMV-seronegative. This chain joins TRBV5-6 and TRBJ1-1, with D unresolved. CDR3 coding DNA: TGTGCCAGCAGCTCCTTTTGGTCAGAAATGAACACTGAAGCTTTCTTT. Translation gives CASSSFWSEMNTEAFF.